This TCR beta chain appears in the sequencing data of a study of shared clonotypes between healthy human individuals. Some clones are missing from TCRdb's copy, which holds only in-frame ones; the method was immunoSEQ multiplex PCR. The sample holds roughly 660,000 clones, about 90% seen once. This CDR3 comprises 15 residues. The ends were cut back, 4 bases at V and 0 bases at J, with 10 bases in the middle. Germline V lookup: CDR1 MGHRA, CDR2 YSYEKL. Regarding this clone: Its antigen is still unknown.

Overall study findings and caveats: Naive subsets generally had larger estimated richness than memory subsets.

Sequenced input: memory CD8+ T cells from PBMCs. Subset indicated: CD45RO+ cells pooled with CCR7-negative TemRA cells. The sequence derives from a man aged 18 to 29 in good health. Some clones in this sample may be carry-over from other donors' samples. The V and J genes are TRBV4-1 and TRBJ1-3; D is ambiguous. The CDR3 DNA follows: TGCGCCAGCAGCCCGGCGACACCCTCTGGAAACACCATATATTTT. Translated: CASSPATPSGNTIYF.